This T cell receptor beta chain emerged from a study of neoadjuvant anti-PD-1 for oral cavity cancer. Study-level background: Patients without progression got a fourth dose around day 43.

Measured with immunoSEQ multiplex PCR; TCRdb has only the in-frame clones, and not every one. The table records about 32,000 clones, about 77% of them present only once. Time point defined: after neoadjuvant nivolumab, at surgical resection. The patients had HPV-negative, locally advanced oral cavity squamous cell carcinoma. The V gene lost 3 bases and the J gene lost 9 bases, with 8 bases spanning the gap. Germline assignment: CDR1 MDHEN and CDR2 SYDVKM. The CDR3 contains 11 residues. The sequenced sample was PBMCs, obtained after nivolumab (anti-PD-1) treatment. The J gene is TRBJ1-1, the V gene TRBV28; D remains ambiguous. The TCR comes from a person between 40 and 85 years old with oral cavity squamous cell carcinoma. CDR3 in DNA: TGTGCCAGCAGTTTGCCCCGGCAAGCTTTCTTT. Its translation is CASSLPRQAFF.